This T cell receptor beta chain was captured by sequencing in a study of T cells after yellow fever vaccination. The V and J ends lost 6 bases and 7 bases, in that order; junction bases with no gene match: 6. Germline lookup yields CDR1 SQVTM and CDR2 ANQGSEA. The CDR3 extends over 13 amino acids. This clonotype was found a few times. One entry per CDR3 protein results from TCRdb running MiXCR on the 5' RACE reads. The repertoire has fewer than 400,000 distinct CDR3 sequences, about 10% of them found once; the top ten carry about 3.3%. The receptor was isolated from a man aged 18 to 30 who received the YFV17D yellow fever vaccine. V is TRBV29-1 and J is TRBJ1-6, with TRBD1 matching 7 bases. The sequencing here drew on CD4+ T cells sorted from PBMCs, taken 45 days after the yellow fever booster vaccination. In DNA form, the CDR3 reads TGCAGCGTCATGACAGGGCCGAATTCACCCCTCCACTTT. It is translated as CSVMTGPNSPLHF.